The 32 T cell receptor beta chains below come from one sample, sequenced in a study of neurological immune-mediated disorders. Each CDR3 protein gets one entry after TCRdb re-called the 5' RACE reads with MiXCR. The table records tens of thousands of distinct CDR3 sequences, roughly 4.1% of them present only once. Source material: PBMCs. Receptor source: a woman aged 55 to 70 with multiple sclerosis.

This clonotype was counted only a few times. The chain couples TRBV7-9 to TRBJ2-1, with D tentatively TRBD1 (5 bases). The CDR3 has 15 amino acids. Germline V gene sequence: CDR1 SEHNR, CDR2 FQNEAQ (reference sequence). The V end was cut by 3 bases, the J end by 2 bases, with 11 bases between. The CDR3 loop reads CASSFPRVTYNEQFF. The CDR3 DNA follows: TGTGCCAGCAGCTTTCCCAGGGTCACCTACAATGAGCAGTTCTTC.

This clonotype has more than one count but fewer than ten. At one end, the junction sequence differs from germline, possibly due to a read error. J is TRBJ1-5 and V is TRBV7-8; D not resolved. The CDR3 covers 13 residues. Germline V gene data show CDR1 as SGHVS and CDR2 as FQNEAQ. The CDR3 DNA follows: TGTGCCAGCAGCTTAGAAGGGTATCAGCCCCAGAATTTT. The encoded protein is CASSLEGYQPQNF.

This clonotype was counted many times. The V and J genes are TRBV10-2 and TRBJ2-2, with D possibly matching TRBD2 (5 bases). Germline CDR1 reads WSHSY; CDR2 reads SAAADI. V was pared by 7 bases and J by 7 bases, with 13 bases between. This CDR3 contains 13 residues. The CDR3 is CASNQDWNGELFF. Here the CDR3 DNA reads TGCGCCAGCAACCAGGACTGGAACGGGGAGCTGTTTTTT.

The chain is built from TRBV18 and TRBJ1-1; TRBD1 agrees at 9 bases. The CDR3 totals 14 residues. V lost 6 bases to trimming and J lost 5 bases; unmatched junction nucleotides: 7. Germline V gives CDR1 KGHSH, CDR2 LQKENI. The CDR3 reads CASSLQGARTEAFF. CDR3 in DNA: TGTGCCAGCTCCCTACAGGGGGCGAGAACTGAAGCTTTCTTT.

The chain is built from TRBV5-1 and TRBJ2-2, with D hard to call. Trimming removed 2 bases at V and 2 bases at J, with 13 bases between. The CDR3 spans 16 residues. Germline CDR1 SGHRS, CDR2 YFSETQ. CDR3 residues: CASSFLFGDNTGELFF. The CDR3 bases are TGCGCCAGCAGCTTCCTTTTTGGAGACAACACCGGGGAGCTGTTTTTT.

This clonotype was counted between two and nine times. The chain carries TRBV5-5 and TRBJ2-5; no reliable D call. CDR3 length equals 13 residues. Germline V gene data show CDR1 as SGHKS and CDR2 as YYEKEE (reference sequence). V was clipped by 2 bases and J by 1 base, with 6 bases between them. CDR3 region: CASSFGFQETQYF. CDR3 nucleotides: TGTGCCAGCAGCTTCGGATTCCAAGAGACCCAGTACTTC.

This clonotype has ten or more counts. This chain links TRBV11-2 with TRBJ2-5; tentative D call: TRBD2 (5 bases). Germline CDR1 reads SGHAT; CDR2 reads FQNNGV. CDR3 size: 15 residues. V shed 5 bases and J shed 5 bases, with 18 bases lying between them. CDR3 sequence (DNA): TGTGCCAGCAGCGCCAAGATGGGAGCCTCGGAGACCCAGTACTTC. Protein: CASSAKMGASETQYF.

This clonotype showed up many times. J is TRBJ1-5 and V is TRBV6-2 or TRBV6-3; no definite D call. In germline, CDR1 is MNHEY, CDR2 SVGEGT. This CDR3 comprises 15 residues. V lost 2 bases and J lost 5, with 13 bases in between. CDR3 coding DNA: TGTGCCAGCAGTTACGGTCGGTACGCCGATCAGCCCCAGCATTTT. It codes for CASSYGRYADQPQHF.

In its sample, this clonotype was seen many times. The chain carries TRBV10-3 and TRBJ2-1, with D perhaps matching TRBD1 (6 bases). This CDR3 contains 13 residues. Germline V gene sequence: CDR1 ENHRY, CDR2 SYGVKD. V shed 7 bases and J shed 6 bases, with 13 bases lying between them. DNA for the CDR3: TGTGCCATCAATCCACAGGGTGGCAATGAGCAGTTCTTC. Translating it yields CAINPQGGNEQFF.

This clonotype was observed at least ten times. This rearrangement joins TRBV12-3 or TRBV12-4 to TRBJ2-5, with D tentatively TRBD1 (6 bases). Trimming stripped 9 bases from V and 2 bases from J, with 13 bases between. This CDR3 is 13 amino acids long. CDR3 nucleotides: TGTGCCAGTACCTTGGGGGCTCAAGAGACCCAGTACTTC. Protein: CASTLGAQETQYF.

This chain uses TRBV20-1 with TRBJ2-3; D possibly corresponds to TRBD1 (6 bases). The CDR3 loop spans 14 amino acids. Germline CDR1 DFQATT, CDR2 SNEGSKA (reference sequence). In DNA form, the CDR3 reads TGCAGCCAAAGGGGGAGATGGGGCACAGATACGCAGTATTTT. Encoded protein: CSQRGRWGTDTQYF.

This clonotype was observed many times. This chain links TRBV4-1 with TRBJ1-1; 7 nucleotides agree with TRBD1. Germline V gives CDR1 MGHRA, CDR2 YSYEKL. The CDR3 has 14 residues. Trimming removed 4 bases from V and 4 bases from J; junction bases left unmatched: 6. This CDR3 is CASSPTGVGTEAFF. CDR3 sequence (DNA): TGCGCCAGCAGCCCTACAGGGGTCGGCACTGAAGCTTTCTTT.

This clonotype was observed at least ten times. The rearrangement uses TRBV9 and TRBJ2-1; no clear D. Trimming took off 0 bases at V and 5 bases at J, with 9 bases between the two ends. The CDR3 covers 14 residues. CDR1 is SGDLS, CDR2 YYNGEE, per germline. CDR3 amino acids: CASSVVPQNNEQFF. CDR3 sequence (DNA): TGTGCCAGCAGCGTAGTTCCACAGAACAATGAGCAGTTCTTC.

This clonotype was observed at least ten times. V is TRBV29-1 and J is TRBJ1-2, with D hard to call. This CDR3 is 13 amino acids long. The germline gives CDR1 SQVTM, CDR2 ANQGSEA. V shed 5 bases and J shed 5 bases, with 15 bases lying between them. CDR3 loop: CSVKTNEEYGYTF. The DNA of the CDR3 is TGCAGCGTTAAAACCAACGAGGAATATGGCTACACCTTC.

This clonotype was observed at least ten times. The chain has TRBV28 and TRBJ1-1; D gene ambiguous. Trimming took 2 bases from V and 7 from J, leaving 11 bases between them. The germline V gene encodes CDR1 MDHEN and CDR2 SYDVKM. The CDR3 length is 13 residues. This CDR3 reads CASSLVAGREAFF. The CDR3 DNA sequence: TGTGCCAGCAGTTTAGTGGCAGGACGTGAAGCTTTCTTT. Drawing the rest from reference TRBV28 and TRBJ1-1, the complete variable domain is DVKVTQSSRYLVKRTGEKVFLECVQDMDHENMFWYRQDPGLGLRLIYFSYDVKMKEKGDIPEGYSVSREKKERFSLILESASTNQTSMYLCASSLVAGREAFFGQGTRLTVV.

V and J are TRBV7-3 and TRBJ2-3; D is undetermined. Trimming removed 0 bases from V and 1 base from J, with 11 bases in between. Per the germline V gene, CDR1 is SGHTA and CDR2 is FQGTGA. The CDR3 loop spans 16 amino acids. The CDR3 nucleotides are TGTGCCAGCAGCTTAACCAGGCAGGTCGGCACAGATACGCAGTATTTT. Translation gives CASSLTRQVGTDTQYF.

This clonotype was counted at least ten times. The chain has TRBV5-1 and TRBJ2-3, with TRBD2 identical over 10 bases. Germline V CDR1 and CDR2: SGHRS, YFSETQ. There are 15 residues in the CDR3. After removal of 5 bases from V and 1 base from J, the junction contained 4 bases not matched to a gene. CDR3 in amino acids: CASRLTSGRTDTQYF. The CDR3 DNA follows: TGCGCCAGCAGACTGACTAGCGGGCGCACAGATACGCAGTATTTT.

This clonotype has a count of ten or more. The chain couples TRBV7-2 to TRBJ1-6; a possible D gene is TRBD1 (5 bases). The CDR3 covers 12 residues. Deletions cut 8 bases from V and 8 bases from J, with 10 bases between. Germline CDR1 and CDR2: SGHTA and FQGNSA. This CDR3 is CASSGGDSPLHF. In nucleotides, the CDR3 is TGTGCCAGCTCCGGGGGGGATTCACCCCTCCACTTT.

This clonotype was detected ten times or more. The rearrangement uses TRBV20-1 and TRBJ2-7; a weak D match, TRBD1 (5 bases). Germline V lookup: CDR1 DFQATT, CDR2 SNEGSKA (reference sequence). V lost 5 bases and J 6 bases, leaving 23 bases between the germline ends. This CDR3 has 15 amino acids. CDR3 sequence (DNA): TGCAGTGCTCCCGGGCCTCGACGGAAGGGGCTCGAGCAGTACTTC. This translates into CSAPGPRRKGLEQYF.

The V call is TRBV10-2, the J call TRBJ2-7, with a weak D call TRBD2 (5 bases). CDR1 is WSHSY, CDR2 SAAADI, per germline. This CDR3 comprises 12 residues. The ends were cut back, 2 bases at V and 7 bases at J, with 9 bases in the middle. This CDR3 reads CASSEPTGEQYF. The CDR3 coding sequence is TGCGCCAGCAGTGAGCCCACGGGGGAGCAGTACTTC.

This clonotype showed up many times. This rearrangement joins TRBV7-2 to TRBJ2-3; 10 bases align to TRBD2. J lost 6 bases, V lost 5 bases, and 11 bases had no gene match. The CDR3 has 16 amino acids. Germline V gene data show CDR1 as SGHTA and CDR2 as FQGNSA. In nucleotides, the CDR3 is TGTGCCAGCAGCCCACGTCTAGCGGGAGCTCGGGATACGCAGTATTTT. Its translation: CASSPRLAGARDTQYF.

This clonotype was counted many times. The chain links TRBV20-1 to TRBJ2-7, with 7 bases that match TRBD2. Per the germline V gene, CDR1 is DFQATT and CDR2 is SNEGSKA (reference sequence). There are 11 residues in the CDR3. Trimming at V came to 7 bases and at J to 3 bases, leaving 3 bases not matched to a gene. The chain's CDR3 is CSVSSGYEQYV. CDR3 nucleotides: TGCAGTGTTTCTAGCGGCTACGAGCAGTACGTC.

This clonotype occurred many times. V and J are TRBV6-5 and TRBJ2-5, with D maybe TRBD1 (6 bases). V was trimmed by 5 bases and J by 4 bases, leaving 23 bases between them. The CDR3 extends over 17 amino acids. Germline-derived CDR1 and CDR2 are MNHEY and SVGAGI. The CDR3 here is CASSPNFQQGRVETQYF. CDR3 nucleotides: TGTGCCAGCAGTCCCAATTTCCAACAGGGACGGGTAGAGACCCAGTACTTC.

The sample holds many counts of this clonotype. This chain uses TRBV20-1 with TRBJ2-3; the D call may be TRBD1 or TRBD2 (5 bases each). Germline V gene sequence: CDR1 DFQATT, CDR2 SNEGSKA (reference sequence). CDR3 size: 16 residues. The V and J ends lost 6 bases and 0 bases respectively, with 19 bases between them. Here the CDR3 reads CSAPPAGAGSTDTQYF. In DNA, the CDR3 is TGCAGTGCACCTCCTGCCGGGGCGGGTAGCACAGATACGCAGTATTTT.

This clonotype was picked up many times. V gene TRBV7-9 combines with J gene TRBJ1-3; 7 bases fit TRBD1. With V trimmed by 5 bases and J by 0 bases, 7 bases remained unmatched. Germline V CDR1 and CDR2: SEHNR, FQNEAQ (reference sequence). CDR3 size: 16 residues. CDR3 region: CASSVYRGLSGNTIYF. The CDR3 nucleotides are TGTGCCAGCAGCGTTTACAGGGGCCTCTCTGGAAACACCATATATTTT.

This clonotype was observed a few times. This chain links TRBV4-1 with TRBJ2-7; D may be TRBD1 or TRBD2 (5 bases each). The CDR3 totals 15 residues. Trimming removed 0 bases at V and 6 bases at J, with 15 bases between. Germline CDR1 reads MGHRA; CDR2 reads YSYEKL. CDR3 region: CASSQERLGAGEQYF. The CDR3, as DNA: TGCGCCAGCAGCCAAGAAAGGTTAGGGGCGGGCGAGCAGTACTTC.

This clonotype has ten or more counts. This chain links TRBV6-2 or TRBV6-3 with TRBJ2-5; 8 bases align to TRBD2. Trimming removed 5 bases from V and 1 base from J; junction bases left unmatched: 6. The germline gives CDR1 MNHEY, CDR2 SVGEGT. This CDR3 is built from 15 residues. This CDR3 is CASSDGGVSQETQYF. CDR3 bases: TGTGCCAGCAGTGACGGGGGGGTAAGCCAAGAGACCCAGTACTTC.

This clonotype was observed at least ten times. The rearrangement uses TRBV20-1 and TRBJ2-1; the D is unclear. The CDR3 extends over 10 amino acids. V was clipped by 7 bases and J by 5 bases, with 6 bases between them. Per the germline V gene, CDR1 is DFQATT and CDR2 is SNEGSKA (reference sequence). CDR3: CSGIDNEQFF. The CDR3 DNA follows: TGCAGTGGAATAGACAATGAGCAGTTCTTC.

This clonotype occurred many times. For the CDR3, the DNA is TGTGCCAGCGCAAGACCGGGACTAGCGGGGGGGCTCTCTCAGACCCAGTACTTC. Amino acids: CASARPGLAGGLSQTQYF. V usage is TRBV21-1 and J usage is TRBJ2-5; TRBD2, the table's D call, was not compared with the DNA. TRBV21-1 is a pseudogene locus. The length of the CDR3 is 18 residues.

This clonotype was seen at least ten times. The rearrangement uses TRBV2 and TRBJ2-2; TRBD1 aligns across 7 bases. Germline V gene sequence: CDR1 SNHLY, CDR2 FYNNEI. The V gene end was trimmed by 4 bases and the J gene end by 4 bases; junction bases not matched to a gene: 9. The CDR3 contains 16 residues. This chain's CDR3 is CASSVFSGTATGELFF. CDR3 sequence (DNA): TGTGCCAGCAGTGTCTTTTCCGGGACAGCCACCGGGGAGCTGTTTTTT.

This clonotype came up many times. The chain is built from TRBV7-2 and TRBJ2-7; 13 nucleotides line up with TRBD2. Germline CDR1 and CDR2: SGHTA and FQGNSA. The CDR3 totals 12 residues. CDR3 sequence: CAGLAGAYEQYV. In nucleotides, the CDR3 is TGTGCAGGACTAGCGGGAGCCTACGAGCAGTACGTC.

The sample holds many counts of this clonotype. This chain links TRBV15 with TRBJ2-5, with TRBD2 matching over 12 bases. V was clipped by 5 bases and J by 0 bases; unmatched bases: 10. The CDR3 covers 18 residues. CDR1 is LNHNV and CDR2 is YYDKDF in the germline V gene (reference sequence). CDR3 sequence: CATSLGLAGQGYQETQYF. The CDR3 nucleotides are TGTGCCACCAGCCTCGGACTAGCGGGACAGGGGTACCAAGAGACCCAGTACTTC.